This TCR beta chain is from a study of response to subunit inactivated influenza vaccine. Study outcomes and limitations: Authors suggested few new T cells are recruited by each seasonal influenza vaccination.

J lost 0 bases, V lost 0 bases, and 3 bases had no gene match. The CDR3 totals 17 residues. Germline V gene lookup returns CDR1 MNHEY and CDR2 SVGAGI. This clonotype has more than one count but fewer than ten. Its antigen is undetermined. TCRdb fed the RT-PCR reads into MiXCR, producing one record per CDR3 protein. The repertoire holds almost 600,000 distinct CDR3 sequences, with about 15% as singletons. The source was PBMCs from blood, collected 12 days after vaccination. The chain couples TRBV6-5 to TRBJ1-5; 9 bases map to TRBD1. The receptor's source is a man aged 45-60 years who received an inactivated influenza vaccine. Written as DNA, the CDR3 is TGTGCCAGCAGTTACTCGTACAGGGGGCTTAGCAATCAGCCCCAGCATTTT. Protein product: CASSYSYRGLSNQPQHF.